Shown below are 9 T cell receptor beta chains from a single sample sequenced in a study of T-cell memory formation after mild COVID-19. TCRdb reanalysed the 5' RACE reads using MiXCR and keeps one entry per CDR3 protein. Of 180,000 or so distinct CDR3 sequences in the sample, roughly 12% were seen once. The sample was PBMCs or a T cell subset sorted from them (not recorded which). The origin of the receptors is a man aged 18 to 29 who had mild COVID-19 (a few samples of this study predate the infection). Cell type and time point are not known.

Ten or more counts support this clonotype. The chain couples TRBV7-6 to TRBJ2-7; D possibly corresponds to TRBD1 (6 bases). CDR1 SGHVS and CDR2 FNYEAQ come from the germline V gene. CDR3 size: 13 residues. Trimming took off 5 bases at V and 6 bases at J, with 14 bases between the two ends. CDR3 DNA: TGTGCCAGCAGCCCAACAGGGAAGGCCGAGCAGTACTTC. The encoded protein is CASSPTGKAEQYF.

The chain combines TRBV27 with TRBJ2-5; perhaps TRBD2 as D (6 bases). The CDR3 consists of 13 residues. Trimming took off 2 bases at V and 4 bases at J, with 8 bases between the two ends. Germline values: CDR1 MNHEY, CDR2 SMNVEV (reference sequence). In DNA, the CDR3 is TGTGCCAGCAGTTTAGCGGGGAGAGAGACCCAGTACTTC. This sequence encodes CASSLAGRETQYF.

This clonotype was counted ten times or more. V and J are TRBV7-2 and TRBJ2-1; no clear D gene. The germline CDR1 and CDR2 sequences are SGHTA and FQGNSA. The CDR3 runs to 16 residues. Trimming took 1 base from V and 0 from J, leaving 10 bases between them. CDR3 in amino acids: CASSLVGLTSYNEQFF. The CDR3 DNA is TGTGCCAGCAGCTTAGTTGGCCTCACCTCCTACAATGAGCAGTTCTTC.

V gene TRBV5-1 combines with J gene TRBJ2-3; D is ambiguous. The germline V gene encodes CDR1 SGHRS and CDR2 YFSETQ. Trimming shortened V by 0 bases and J by 14 bases, and 16 bases separated the two germline ends. This CDR3 has 13 amino acids. CDR3 DNA sequence: TGCGCCAGCAGCTTGGCCAAGGACCTCCGGCTGTATTTT. Its protein product is CASSLAKDLRLYF. Full variable domain (rest looked up from reference TRBV5-1 and TRBJ2-3): KAGVTQTPRYLIKTRGQQVTLSCSPISGHRSVSWYQQTPGQGLQFLFEYFSETQRNKGNFPGRFSGRQFSNSRSEMNVSTLELGDSALYLCASSLAKDLRLYFGPGTRLTVL.

The chain carries TRBV6-1 and TRBJ1-5; D remains unclear. The V gene lost 4 bases and the J gene lost 5 bases, with 12 bases spanning the gap. Germline CDR1 reads MNHNS; CDR2 reads SASEGT. The CDR3 extends over 14 amino acids. This CDR3 reads CASSGPTEHQPQHF. The CDR3 coding sequence is TGTGCCAGCAGTGGCCCCACGGAACATCAGCCCCAGCATTTT.

This clonotype was counted at least ten times. This chain connects TRBV7-9 to TRBJ2-7; D is uncertain. Germline V gives CDR1 SEHNR, CDR2 FQNEAQ (reference sequence). This CDR3 region has 12 residues. V shed 5 bases and J shed 5 bases, with 10 bases lying between them. CDR3 residues: CASSRYSDEQYF. In DNA, the CDR3 is TGTGCCAGCAGCCGATACAGCGACGAGCAGTACTTC.

This clonotype has a count of ten or more. The chain has TRBV12-3 or TRBV12-4 and TRBJ2-3, with 8 bases fitting TRBD2. The CDR3 runs 15 residues. J gave up 3 bases and V 6 bases, and 8 bases lay outside the gene matches. The CDR3 bases are TGTGCCAGCAGGCCCCCGGGACTAGAAACAGATACGCAGTATTTT. This sequence encodes CASRPPGLETDTQYF.

The rearrangement uses TRBV6-1 and TRBJ2-7; D might be TRBD1 or TRBD2, each matching 5 bases. V shed 1 base and J shed 2 bases, with 12 bases lying between them. Germline values: CDR1 MNHNS, CDR2 SASEGT. The CDR3 is 15 amino acids. The chain's CDR3 is CASSEDLGDPYEQYV. The CDR3 DNA reads TGTGCCAGCAGTGAAGACTTGGGGGATCCCTACGAGCAGTACGTC.

This clonotype has ten or more counts. The chain uses TRBV4-1 and TRBJ2-3; D gene uncertain. The CDR3 is 14 amino acids. Germline V gene sequence: CDR1 MGHRA, CDR2 YSYEKL. V shed 3 bases and J shed 4 bases, with 11 bases lying between them. CDR3 DNA sequence: TGCGCCAGCAGCCAGGGTCCGGGCCCAGATACGCAGTATTTT. It encodes CASSQGPGPDTQYF.